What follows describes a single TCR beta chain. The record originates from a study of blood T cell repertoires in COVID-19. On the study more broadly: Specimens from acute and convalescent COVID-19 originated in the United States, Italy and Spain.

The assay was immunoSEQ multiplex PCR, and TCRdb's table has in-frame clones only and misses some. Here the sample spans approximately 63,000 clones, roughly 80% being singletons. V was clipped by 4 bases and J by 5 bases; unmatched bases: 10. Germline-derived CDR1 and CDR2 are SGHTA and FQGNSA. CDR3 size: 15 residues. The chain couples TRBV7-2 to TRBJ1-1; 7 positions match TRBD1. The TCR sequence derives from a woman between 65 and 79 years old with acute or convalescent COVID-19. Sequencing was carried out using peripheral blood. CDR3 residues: CASSYRRGSWTEAFF. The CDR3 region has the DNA TGTGCCAGCAGCTACCGCAGGGGGAGTTGGACTGAAGCTTTCTTT.